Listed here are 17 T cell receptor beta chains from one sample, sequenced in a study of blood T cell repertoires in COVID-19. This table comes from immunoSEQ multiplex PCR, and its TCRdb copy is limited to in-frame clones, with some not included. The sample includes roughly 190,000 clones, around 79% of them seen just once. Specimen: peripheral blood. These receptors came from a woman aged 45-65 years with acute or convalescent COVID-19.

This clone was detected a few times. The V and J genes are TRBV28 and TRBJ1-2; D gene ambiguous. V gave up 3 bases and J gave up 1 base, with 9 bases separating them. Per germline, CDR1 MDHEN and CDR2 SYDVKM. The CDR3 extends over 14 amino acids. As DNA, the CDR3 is TGTGCCAGCAGTTTTAATCGGTTTAACTATGGCTACACCTTC. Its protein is CASSFNRFNYGYTF.

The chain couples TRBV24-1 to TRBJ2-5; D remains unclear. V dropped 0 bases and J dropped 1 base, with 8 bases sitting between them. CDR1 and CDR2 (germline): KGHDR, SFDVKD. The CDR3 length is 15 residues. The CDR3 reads CATSDLGQPQETQYF. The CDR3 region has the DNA TGTGCCACCAGTGATTTGGGGCAGCCCCAAGAGACCCAGTACTTC.

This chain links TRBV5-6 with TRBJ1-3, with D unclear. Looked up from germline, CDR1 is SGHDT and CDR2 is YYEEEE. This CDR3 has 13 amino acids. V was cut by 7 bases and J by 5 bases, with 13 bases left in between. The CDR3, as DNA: TGTGCCAGCTCGAGGGAAGCCAGAAACACCATATATTTT. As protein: CASSREARNTIYF.

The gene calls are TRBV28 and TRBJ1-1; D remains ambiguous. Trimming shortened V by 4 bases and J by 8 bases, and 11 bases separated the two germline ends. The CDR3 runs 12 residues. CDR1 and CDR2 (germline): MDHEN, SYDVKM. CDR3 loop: CASSSLGLEAFF. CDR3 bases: TGTGCCAGCAGTTCCCTGGGCCTGGAAGCTTTCTTT.

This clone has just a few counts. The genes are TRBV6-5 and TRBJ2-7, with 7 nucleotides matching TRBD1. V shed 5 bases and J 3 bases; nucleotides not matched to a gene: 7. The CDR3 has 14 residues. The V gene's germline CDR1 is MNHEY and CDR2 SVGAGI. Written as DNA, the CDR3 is TGTGCCAGCAGTCCCGACAGGGCCAACTACGAGCAGTACTTC. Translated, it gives CASSPDRANYEQYF.

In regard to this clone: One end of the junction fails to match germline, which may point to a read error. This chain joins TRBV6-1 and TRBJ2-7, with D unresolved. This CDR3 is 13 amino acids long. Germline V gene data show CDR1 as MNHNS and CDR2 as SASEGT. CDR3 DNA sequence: TGTGCCAGCAGAGAAGGGCCGTCCTACGAGCAGTACTTC. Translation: CASREGPSYEQYF.

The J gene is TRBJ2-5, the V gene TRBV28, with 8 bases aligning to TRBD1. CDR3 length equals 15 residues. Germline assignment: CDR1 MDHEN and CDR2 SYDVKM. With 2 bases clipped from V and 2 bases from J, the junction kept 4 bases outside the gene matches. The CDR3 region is CASSLINRGQETQYF. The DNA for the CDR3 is TGTGCCAGCAGTTTAATTAACAGGGGGCAAGAGACCCAGTACTTC.

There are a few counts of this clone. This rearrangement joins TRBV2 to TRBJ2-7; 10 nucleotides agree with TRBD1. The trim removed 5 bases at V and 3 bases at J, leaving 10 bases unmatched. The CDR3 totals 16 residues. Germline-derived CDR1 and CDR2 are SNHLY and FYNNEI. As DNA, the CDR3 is TGTGCCAGCAGTAACCCCGGGACAGGGGCCTTCTACGAGCAGTACTTC. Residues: CASSNPGTGAFYEQYF.

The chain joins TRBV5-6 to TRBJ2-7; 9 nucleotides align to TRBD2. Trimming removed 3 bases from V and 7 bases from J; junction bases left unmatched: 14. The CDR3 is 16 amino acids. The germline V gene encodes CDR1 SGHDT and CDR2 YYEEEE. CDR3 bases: TGTGCCAGCAGCTGGCGGGGAGCGGGGGGCCGGTGGGAGCAGTACTTC. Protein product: CASSWRGAGGRWEQYF. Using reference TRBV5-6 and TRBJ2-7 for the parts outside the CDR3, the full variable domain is DAGVTQSPTHLIKTRGQQVTLRCSPKSGHDTVSWYQQALGQGPQFIFQYYEEEERQRGNFPDRFSGHQFPNYSSELNVNALLLGDSALYLCASSWRGAGGRWEQYFGPGTRLTVT.

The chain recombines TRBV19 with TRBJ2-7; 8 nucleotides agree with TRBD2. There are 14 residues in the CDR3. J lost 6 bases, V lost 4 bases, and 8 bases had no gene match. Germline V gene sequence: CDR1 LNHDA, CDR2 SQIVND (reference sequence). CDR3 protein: CASSNSGTYGEQYF. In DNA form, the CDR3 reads TGTGCCAGTAGTAATAGCGGGACCTACGGCGAGCAGTACTTC.

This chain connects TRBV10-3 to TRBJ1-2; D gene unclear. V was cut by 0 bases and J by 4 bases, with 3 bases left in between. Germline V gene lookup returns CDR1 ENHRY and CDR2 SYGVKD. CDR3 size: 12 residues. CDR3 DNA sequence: TGTGCCATCAGTGAGTCCAGCTATGGCTACACCTTC. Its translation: CAISESSYGYTF.

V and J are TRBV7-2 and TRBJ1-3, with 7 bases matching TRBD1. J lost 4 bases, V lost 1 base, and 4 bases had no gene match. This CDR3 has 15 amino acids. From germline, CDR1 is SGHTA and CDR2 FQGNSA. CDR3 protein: CASSLGAGGGNTIYF. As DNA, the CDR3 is TGTGCCAGCAGCTTAGGCGCAGGGGGAGGAAACACCATATATTTT.

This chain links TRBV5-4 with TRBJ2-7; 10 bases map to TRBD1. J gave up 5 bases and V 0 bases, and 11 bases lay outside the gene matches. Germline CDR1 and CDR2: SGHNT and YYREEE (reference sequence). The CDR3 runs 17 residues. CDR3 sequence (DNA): TGTGCCAGCAGCTTGGGCGGTATGGGACAGGGGTATAACGAGCAGTACTTC. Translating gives CASSLGGMGQGYNEQYF.

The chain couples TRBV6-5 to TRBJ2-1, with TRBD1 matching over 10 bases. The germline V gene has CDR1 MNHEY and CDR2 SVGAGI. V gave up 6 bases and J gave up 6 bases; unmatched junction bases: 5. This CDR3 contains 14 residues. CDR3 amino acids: CASRGQGSRNEQFF. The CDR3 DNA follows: TGTGCCAGCAGGGGACAGGGGTCCCGCAATGAGCAGTTCTTC.

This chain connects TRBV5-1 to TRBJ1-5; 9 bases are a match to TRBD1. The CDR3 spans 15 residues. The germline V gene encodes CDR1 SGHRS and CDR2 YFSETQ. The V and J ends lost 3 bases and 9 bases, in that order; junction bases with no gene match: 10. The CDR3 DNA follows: TGCGCCAGCAGCTCAACACCGGACAGGGGAAGGCCCCAGCATTTT. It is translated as CASSSTPDRGRPQHF.

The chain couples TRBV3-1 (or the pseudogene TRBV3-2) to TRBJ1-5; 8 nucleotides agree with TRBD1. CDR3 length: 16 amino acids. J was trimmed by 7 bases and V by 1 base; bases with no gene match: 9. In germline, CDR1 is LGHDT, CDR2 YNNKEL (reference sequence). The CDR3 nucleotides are TGTGCCAGCAGCCAAGCGGCTACAGGGGGTTCACAGCCCCAGCATTTT. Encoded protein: CASSQAATGGSQPQHF.

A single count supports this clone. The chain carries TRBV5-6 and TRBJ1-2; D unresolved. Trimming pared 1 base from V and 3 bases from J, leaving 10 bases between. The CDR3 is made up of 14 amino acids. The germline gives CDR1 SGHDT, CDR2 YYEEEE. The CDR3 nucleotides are TGTGCCAGCAGCTTGCCGGTCACCCACTATGGCTACACCTTC. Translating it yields CASSLPVTHYGYTF.